This T cell receptor (beta chain) was found in a study of blood T cell repertoires in COVID-19. Overall study context: Spain, Italy and the United States supplied samples that represented acute and convalescent COVID-19. PBMCs, B-cell-depleted T cells, or T cells were the source of the cDNA or gDNA that made up the material.

In the original analysis: Amplified reference gene primers provided the basis for estimating nucleated cell counts. The protocol was immunoSEQ multiplex PCR, while the TCRdb copy is restricted to in-frame clones and leaves out a portion. That table is the source of V, J and clone size, and D and trimming were worked out from the DNA. This sample yields under 150,000 clones, of which 70% to 90% are seen a single time; approximately 8% belongs to the top ten. In this sample, this clone turned up once. CDR1 SNHLY and CDR2 FYNNEI come from the germline V gene. The CDR3 totals 15 residues. The V gene end was trimmed by 1 base and the J gene end by 2 bases; junction bases not matched to a gene: 3.

The J gene is TRBJ2-7, the V gene TRBV2; TRBD2 matches at 9 bases. The TCR was taken from a man aged 45-65 years with acute or convalescent COVID-19. The sample comprised peripheral blood. CDR3 residues: CASSEVLAGPYEQYF. The CDR3 nucleotides are TGTGCCAGCAGTGAAGTTCTAGCGGGACCCTACGAGCAGTACTTC. Full variable domain (missing parts from reference TRBV2 and TRBJ2-7): EPEVTQTPSHQVTQMGQEVILRCVPISNHLYFYWYRQILGQKVEFLVSFYNNEISEKSEIFDDQFSVERPDGSNFTLKIRSTKLEDSAMYFCASSEVLAGPYEQYFGPGTRLTVT.